The source of this TCR beta chain is a study of lymphopenia after photon versus proton radiotherapy. Notes on the study in general: After the lymphocyte nadir, photon-treated repertoires showed oligoclonal expansion, especially of CD8+ Temra cells. Under photons, naive T cells and diversity fell while effector/memory populations rose. Only patients who died were analyzed for survival; proton advantage is unproven. Post-nadir TCR diversity decline inversely tracked overall survival among those who died.

As regards this clone: Its antigen is unknown.

Germline trimming cut 5 bases from V and 5 bases from J; bases unmatched to any gene: 10. Per germline, CDR1 SGHTA and CDR2 FQGTGA. The CDR3 is 18 amino acids. TCRdb's copy holds only in-frame clones and misses some; the assay was immunoSEQ multiplex PCR. The sample lists 65,000 to 85,000 clones, 80% to 95% occurring once. This sequence was found in a woman between 35 and 50 years old with cholangiocarcinoma. The V gene is TRBV7-3, the J gene TRBJ2-2; 14 bases match TRBD2. The material was peripheral blood, obtained from a patient treated with photon-based radiotherapy. Written as DNA, the CDR3 is TGTGCCAGCAGCCCAAGATCAGGGACTAGCGGGGGAACCGGGGAGCTGTTTTTT. It codes for CASSPRSGTSGGTGELFF.